This entry lists 32 T cell receptor beta chains sequenced from one sample in a study of T cell clonality in common variable immunodeficiency. Sequencing used immunoSEQ multiplex PCR; TCRdb keeps in-frame clones, though not all of them. This sample has under 40,000 clones, each found more than once. The sequencing sample was made of peripheral blood mononuclear cells. These receptors originate from a person aged 18-69 years in good health.

This clone came up many times. The read finishes 3 residues shy of the CDR3 end, and the germline J gene is used to complete it. The chain is built from TRBV4-2 and TRBJ1-3; 9 nucleotides line up with TRBD1. Germline V gives CDR1 LGHNA, CDR2 YNFKEQ. The CDR3 covers 17 residues. V shed 4 bases, J shed 0 bases, and the junction held 7 bases outside the gene matches. The sequenced part of the CDR3 DNA is TGTGCCAGCAGCCGACTTCCGGGACAGGGCTCTGGAAACACC. It is translated as CASSRLPGQGSGNT. The entire CDR3 is CASSRLPGQGSGNTIYF.

The table lists this clone with many counts. With the read ending 3 residues before the CDR3 end, the germline J gene is used to fill in that end. The chain carries TRBV20-1 and TRBJ2-3, with 9 bases fitting TRBD2. Germline CDR1 DFQATT, CDR2 SNEGSKA (reference sequence). V lost 1 base, J lost 2 bases, and 1 base stayed unmatched. The CDR3 covers 14 residues. CDR3 residues: CSARVAGATDTQYF. CDR3 bases read: TGCAGTGCTAGAGTAGCGGGAGCCACAGATACG.

The table lists this clone with many counts. The read falls 3 residues short of the CDR3 end, and the missing part is taken from the germline J gene. The rearrangement joins TRBV18 to TRBJ2-7, with 13 positions matching TRBD2. Trimming at V came to 3 bases and at J to 3 bases, leaving 5 bases not matched to a gene. The CDR3 loop spans 16 amino acids. Per germline, CDR1 KGHSH and CDR2 LQKENI. The sequenced part of the CDR3 DNA is TGTGCCAGCTCACCCAGGACTAGCGGGAGTTACTACGAG. Translation: CASSPRTSGSYYE. The full CDR3 protein is CASSPRTSGSYYEQYF.

This clone was detected many times. The read terminates 3 residues ahead of where the CDR3 ends, so the germline J gene completes it. The V and J genes are TRBV6-2 or TRBV6-3 and TRBJ1-5; 7 bases line up with TRBD1. The length of the CDR3 is 13 residues. Germline CDR1 MNHEY, CDR2 SVGEGT. V lost 8 bases to trimming and J lost 6 bases; unmatched junction nucleotides: 7. CDR3: CASCHRGPQPQHF. The CDR3 bases that were read are TGTGCCAGCTGCCACAGGGGCCCTCAGCCC.

In its sample, this clone was seen many times. The missing CDR3 end, 3 residues past where the read stops, is filled in from the germline J gene. J is TRBJ1-2 and V is TRBV20-1; TRBD1 might be the D (5 bases). CDR1 is DFQATT and CDR2 is SNEGSKA in the germline V gene (reference sequence). The V and J ends lost 6 bases and 4 bases respectively, with 21 bases between them. The CDR3 extends over 15 amino acids. The CDR3 is CSAQGDLMGGYGYTF. The part of the CDR3 DNA that was read is TGCAGTGCCCAAGGCGACCTAATGGGGGGCTATGGC.

This clone has at least ten counts. The read comes to an end 3 residues before the CDR3 does, leaving the germline J gene to fill in the end. The gene calls are TRBV19 and TRBJ1-5; no definite D call. V dropped 0 bases and J dropped 5 bases, with 8 bases sitting between them. This CDR3 is built from 14 residues. The V gene's germline CDR1 is LNHDA and CDR2 SQIVND (reference sequence). The sequenced CDR3 bases are TGTGCCAGTAGTATAGATTCCGGGGATCAGCCC. This gives the protein CASSIDSGDQP. The CDR3 in its entirety is CASSIDSGDQPQHF.

This clone was observed many times. The read falls 3 residues short of the CDR3 end, and the missing part is taken from the germline J gene. The chain employs TRBV20-1 and TRBJ2-5, with D uncertain. This CDR3 contains 12 residues. V dropped 3 bases and J dropped 1 base, with 6 bases sitting between them. From germline, CDR1 is DFQATT and CDR2 SNEGSKA (reference sequence). CDR3 in amino acids: CSASPGQETQYF. Partial CDR3 DNA: TGCAGTGCTAGTCCCGGCCAAGAGACC.

This clone occurred a few times. The read terminates 3 residues ahead of where the CDR3 ends, so the germline J gene completes it. The chain links TRBV7-2 to TRBJ2-3; 8 bases match TRBD2. V was clipped by 0 bases and J by 7 bases; unmatched bases: 12. Germline V gene sequence: CDR1 SGHTA, CDR2 FQGNSA. The CDR3 loop spans 17 amino acids. The CDR3 sequence is CASSLAVSGSVPNTQYF. The sequenced part of the CDR3 DNA is TGTGCCAGCAGCTTAGCGGTCAGCGGGAGTGTTCCAAATACG.

This clone has at least ten counts. The read ends 3 residues early relative to the CDR3; the germline J gene fills the gap. The chain combines TRBV5-5 with TRBJ1-2, with D uncertain. The germline V gene has CDR1 SGHKS and CDR2 YYEKEE (reference sequence). V lost 1 base, J lost 2 bases, and 12 bases lay in between. The CDR3 has 15 amino acids. Here the CDR3 reads CASSLLTQINYGYTF. CDR3 bases read: TGTGCCAGCAGCTTGTTGACTCAAATAAACTATGGC.

The table lists this clone with many counts. A read error may account for a junction end that differs from germline. The read terminates 3 residues ahead of where the CDR3 ends, so the germline J gene completes it. The chain joins TRBV4-2 to TRBJ1-1, with 9 bases identical to TRBD1. The CDR3 has 17 amino acids. Germline assignment: CDR1 LGHNA and CDR2 YNFKEQ. CDR3 DNA (partial): TGCGCCAGCAGCCAAGAATTTGACTCGGGACAGGGAGCTTCA. This encodes CASSQEFDSGQGAS. The CDR3 as a whole reads CASSQEFDSGQGASAFF.

At least ten counts were recorded for this clone. The read stops 3 residues short of the end of the CDR3; the missing end is completed from the germline J gene. J is TRBJ2-1 and V is TRBV27; 9 nucleotides match TRBD1. V trimming: 5 bases; J trimming: 6 bases; junction bases outside the gene matches: 11. The CDR3 is 16 amino acids. Germline CDR1 and CDR2: MNHEY and SMNVEV (reference sequence). The CDR3 bases that were read are TGTGCCAGCAGTCTCCTCACAGGGGGCGCGATCAATGAG. Its translation: CASSLLTGGAINE. The entire CDR3 reads CASSLLTGGAINEQFF.

This clone showed up many times. Read coverage stops 3 residues before the CDR3 terminus; the germline J gene supplies the remainder. The V and J genes are TRBV7-8 and TRBJ2-5, with D maybe TRBD1 (5 bases). Germline-derived CDR1 and CDR2 are SGHVS and FQNEAQ. The CDR3 length is 16 residues. Trimming stripped 1 base from V and 1 base from J, with 13 bases between. Partial CDR3 DNA: TGTGCCAGCAGCTTAGTAGGGTCCAGGGTCCAAGAGACC. Its translation: CASSLVGSRVQET. The full CDR3 sequence reads CASSLVGSRVQETQYF. Full variable domain (rest looked up from reference TRBV7-8 and TRBJ2-5): GAGVSQSPRYKVAKRGQDVALRCDPISGHVSLFWYQQALGQGPEFLTYFQNEAQLDKSGLPSDRFFAERPEGSVSTLKIQRTQQEDSAVYLCASSLVGSRVQETQYFGPGTRLLVL.

At least ten counts were recorded for this clone. The missing CDR3 end, 3 residues past where the read stops, is filled in from the germline J gene. V gene TRBV5-1 combines with J gene TRBJ1-2; possible D gene TRBD1, 6 bases. Germline V gene sequence: CDR1 SGHRS, CDR2 YFSETQ. Trimming stripped 2 bases from V and 0 bases from J, with 8 bases between. There are 14 residues in the CDR3. The CDR3 loop reads CASSFRTANYGYTF. The sequenced part of the CDR3 DNA is TGCGCCAGCAGCTTCCGGACAGCTAACTATGGC.

This clone was seen many times. The DNA ends 3 residues before the CDR3 does, and the rest of the CDR3 is filled in from the germline J gene. The V and J genes are TRBV5-4 and TRBJ2-1; D gene unclear. The CDR3 contains 13 residues. The V end lost 2 bases, the J end lost 4 bases, and 7 bases lay between the germline ends. Germline CDR1 SGHNT, CDR2 YYREEE (reference sequence). The covered CDR3 bases are TGTGCCAGCAGCTTCTACTCTTACAATGAG. This encodes CASSFYSYNE. The full CDR3 reads CASSFYSYNEQFF.

Many counts were recorded for this clone. The sequenced fragment ends 3 residues before the CDR3 boundary, so the rest is inferred from the germline J gene. The chain couples TRBV7-2 to TRBJ1-2, with D tentatively TRBD1 (5 bases). V was clipped by 0 bases and J by 2 bases, with 10 bases between them. The CDR3 is made up of 15 amino acids. CDR1 and CDR2 from the germline V gene are SGHTA and FQGNSA. The sequenced part of the CDR3 DNA is TGTGCCAGCAGCTTAGCGGCGGGGCCCAACTATGGC. Encoded protein: CASSLAAGPNYG. The complete CDR3 protein is CASSLAAGPNYGYTF.

At least ten counts were recorded for this clone. The read is 3 residues too short to cover the CDR3 end, so that end is filled in from the germline J gene. The chain recombines TRBV5-1 with TRBJ2-4; 15 bases match TRBD2. The ends lost 3 bases at V and 2 bases at J; junction bases unmatched: 9. The CDR3 has 19 residues. From germline, CDR1 is SGHRS and CDR2 YFSETQ. The covered CDR3 bases are TGCGCCAGCAGCTCAAACCCCGGACTAGCGGGGGGGACCAAAAACATT. As protein: CASSSNPGLAGGTKNI. From start to end, the CDR3 is CASSSNPGLAGGTKNIQYF.

This clone showed up many times. The DNA read from the CDR3 is TGTGCTACCACGCAGGGTGGTGTAGGGGAG. Translated: CATTQGGVGE. The entire CDR3 protein reads CATTQGGVGELFF. V is TRBV11-2 and J is TRBJ2-2; tentative D call: TRBD1 (5 bases). The read gets to within 3 residues of the CDR3 end, and the germline J gene fills in the rest. Germline assignment: CDR1 SGHAT and CDR2 FQNNGV. This CDR3 spans 13 amino acids. The full variable domain, with the rest looked up from reference TRBV11-2 and TRBJ2-2, is EAGVAQSPRYKIIEKRQSVAFWCNPISGHATLYWYQQILGQGPKLLIQFQNNGVVDDSQLPKDRFSAERLKGVDSTLKIQPAKLEDSAVYLCATTQGGVGELFFGEGSRLTVL.

In its sample, this clone was seen many times. The CDR3: CASSPSSDRNQPQHF. CDR3 bases read: TGTGCCAGCTCACCGTCCTCGGACAGAAATCAGCCC. This sequence joins TRBV18 and TRBJ1-5, with D possibly matching TRBD1 (6 bases). Read coverage stops 3 residues before the CDR3 terminus; the germline J gene supplies the remainder. The CDR3 is 15 residues long. Germline CDR1 reads KGHSH; CDR2 reads LQKENI. Trimming removed 3 bases at V and 4 bases at J, with 13 bases between.

This clone was counted many times. CDR3 DNA (partial): TGTGCCAGCAGAAATCCCGGGACAGGGGGCTACGAG. Amino acids: CASRNPGTGGYE. The full CDR3 reads CASRNPGTGGYEQYF. This sequence joins TRBV6-2 or TRBV6-3 and TRBJ2-7, with 11 bases identical to TRBD1. The read terminates 3 residues before the CDR3 end, so the remaining end is supplied by the germline J gene. CDR1 is MNHEY and CDR2 is SVGEGT in the germline V gene. The V and J ends lost 6 bases and 3 bases, in that order; junction bases with no gene match: 7. This CDR3 is 15 amino acids long.

In this sample, this clone turned up many times. The CDR3 is cut off 3 residues early in the read; its end comes from the germline J gene. V is TRBV2 and J is TRBJ2-1, with 7 bases identical to TRBD2. V trimming: 7 bases; J trimming: 0 bases; junction bases outside the gene matches: 6. The CDR3 is made up of 15 amino acids. The germline V gene encodes CDR1 SNHLY and CDR2 FYNNEI. The CDR3 sequence: CASTWGGSSYNEQFF. The sequenced CDR3 bases are TGTGCCAGCACTTGGGGGGGAAGCTCCTACAATGAG. The full variable domain, in which reference TRBV2 and TRBJ2-1 provide the parts outside the CDR3, is EPEVTQTPSHQVTQMGQEVILRCVPISNHLYFYWYRQILGQKVEFLVSFYNNEISEKSEIFDDQFSVERPDGSNFTLKIRSTKLEDSAMYFCASTWGGSSYNEQFFGPGTRLTVL.

In its sample, this clone was seen many times. Read coverage stops 3 residues before the CDR3 terminus; the germline J gene supplies the remainder. V is TRBV11-2 and J is TRBJ2-3; D remains unclear. V lost 1 base to trimming and J lost 2 bases, with 7 bases between them. Germline-derived CDR1 and CDR2 are SGHAT and FQNNGV. The CDR3 length is 14 residues. The CDR3 region is CASSLGQITDTQYF. The sequenced part of the CDR3 DNA is TGTGCCAGCAGCTTAGGGCAGATCACAGATACG.

Ten or more counts support this clone. The junction does not match germline at one end; this may be a read error. With the read ending 3 residues before the CDR3 end, the germline J gene is used to fill in that end. This sequence joins TRBV6-1 and TRBJ2-5, with 10 bases aligning to TRBD2. CDR1 is MNHNS, CDR2 SASEGT, per germline. CDR3 length: 14 amino acids. The chain's CDR3 is CASGERGGRETQYF. Partial CDR3 DNA: TGTGCCAGCGGTGAGCGGGGGGGCCGGGAGACC.

This clone has ten or more counts. The read is 3 residues too short to cover the CDR3 end, so that end is filled in from the germline J gene. This sequence joins TRBV5-1 and TRBJ1-5; TRBD1 aligns across 11 bases. The junction had 7 bases not matched to a gene; V was cut back by 4 bases and J by 7 bases. CDR3 length: 15 amino acids. CDR1 is SGHRS and CDR2 is YFSETQ in the germline V gene. This CDR3 reads CASSPGQGAGQPQHF. CDR3 DNA, as far as it was read: TGCGCCAGCAGCCCAGGACAGGGGGCAGGACAGCCC.

This clone was counted at least ten times. The observed sequence ends 3 residues before the CDR3 terminus, with the missing tail filled in from the germline J gene. This chain connects TRBV19 to TRBJ1-1; D perhaps matches TRBD1 (6 bases). Germline CDR1 LNHDA, CDR2 SQIVND (reference sequence). Trimming removed 6 bases at V and 4 bases at J, with 24 bases between. CDR3 length: 17 residues. This CDR3 is CASSMPLPLQGATEAFF. Incomplete CDR3 DNA: TGTGCCAGTAGCATGCCCCTTCCTTTACAGGGAGCCACTGAA.

This clone has just a few counts. The read ends 3 residues shy of where the CDR3 ends; the end is completed using the germline J gene. V gene TRBV18 combines with J gene TRBJ1-1; D perhaps matches TRBD1 (5 bases). V lost 4 bases and J lost 3, with 18 bases in between. Germline V gene data show CDR1 as KGHSH and CDR2 as LQKENI. This CDR3 is 16 amino acids long. CDR3 DNA, as far as it was read: TGTGCCAGCTCACAGTTAGGGGACGGGGGAGACACTGAA. Its protein product is CASSQLGDGGDTE. The full CDR3 reads CASSQLGDGGDTEAFF.

This clone was seen repeatedly, ten times or more. Coverage ceases 3 residues before the CDR3 finishes, and the germline J gene fills in the end. J is TRBJ1-2 and V is TRBV10-3; D is uncertain. The CDR3 runs 16 residues. V was cut by 2 bases and J by 0 bases, with 13 bases left in between. The germline CDR1 and CDR2 sequences are ENHRY and SYGVKD. The chain's CDR3 is CAISEGWSLANYGYTF. The CDR3 DNA, read in part, is TGTGCCATCAGTGAGGGGTGGAGCCTAGCTAACTATGGC.

This clone was observed at least ten times. The observed sequence ends 3 residues before the CDR3 terminus, with the missing tail filled in from the germline J gene. J is TRBJ1-1 and V is TRBV5-1; TRBD1 matches 8 bases. The CDR3 totals 12 residues. Germline CDR1 reads SGHRS; CDR2 reads YFSETQ. CDR3 protein: CASSVDRGSAFF. CDR3 DNA (partial): TGCGCCAGCAGCGTAGACAGGGGATCG.

This clone was counted at least ten times. A read error may produce the germline difference seen at one junction end. The missing CDR3 end, 3 residues past where the read stops, is filled in from the germline J gene. The chain uses TRBV4-2 and TRBJ2-1; D is possibly TRBD2 (6 bases). This CDR3 has 15 residues. Germline-derived CDR1 and CDR2 are LGHNA and YNFKEQ. CDR3 sequence reads: CASSPGDPAFNEQFF. The DNA read from the CDR3 is TGCGCCAGCAGCCCGGGGGACCCAGCCTTCAATGAG.

At least ten counts were recorded for this clone. The missing CDR3 end, 3 residues past where the read stops, is filled in from the germline J gene. J is TRBJ2-3 and V is TRBV5-8, with no clear D. Per the germline V gene, CDR1 is SGHTS and CDR2 is YDEGEE. The V end was cut by 3 bases, the J end by 4 bases, with 9 bases between. This CDR3 contains 13 residues. CDR3 sequence: CASSSSQADTQYF. The part of the CDR3 DNA that was read is TGTGCCAGCAGCTCGAGTCAGGCAGATACG.

This clone was seen ten or more times. The read ends 3 residues shy of where the CDR3 ends; the end is completed using the germline J gene. This chain uses TRBV5-1 with TRBJ2-3; 9 bases fit TRBD2. The CDR3 is 16 amino acids. CDR1 and CDR2 from the germline V gene are SGHRS and YFSETQ. The ends lost 3 bases at V and 2 bases at J; junction bases unmatched: 7. The part of the CDR3 DNA that was read is TGCGCCAGCAGCTCGGGCGGGGGGGCGACCACAGATACG. Its protein product is CASSSGGGATTDT. In full, the CDR3 reads CASSSGGGATTDTQYF.

This clone was recorded many times. The CDR3 end falls 3 residues outside the read, so it is completed with the germline J gene. The sample carries other DNA sequences with the same CDR3. J is TRBJ1-2 and V is TRBV3-1 (or the pseudogene TRBV3-2); 10 bases map to TRBD1. This CDR3 contains 15 residues. The V gene's germline CDR1 is LGHDT and CDR2 YNNKEL (reference sequence). CDR3 sequence: CASSPQGQGLSGYTF. The DNA read from the CDR3 is TGTGCCAGCAGCCCCCAGGGACAGGGGCTTAGCGGC.

This clone came up many times. Coverage ceases 3 residues before the CDR3 finishes, and the germline J gene fills in the end. The V call is TRBV4-2, the J call TRBJ2-3; TRBD2 agrees at 9 bases. The CDR3 runs to 16 residues. V gave up 0 bases and J gave up 1 base; unmatched junction bases: 2. The V gene's germline CDR1 is LGHNA and CDR2 YNFKEQ. CDR3 residues: CASSQELAGGTDTQYF. The covered CDR3 bases are TGTGCCAGCAGCCAAGAATTAGCGGGAGGCACAGATACG.